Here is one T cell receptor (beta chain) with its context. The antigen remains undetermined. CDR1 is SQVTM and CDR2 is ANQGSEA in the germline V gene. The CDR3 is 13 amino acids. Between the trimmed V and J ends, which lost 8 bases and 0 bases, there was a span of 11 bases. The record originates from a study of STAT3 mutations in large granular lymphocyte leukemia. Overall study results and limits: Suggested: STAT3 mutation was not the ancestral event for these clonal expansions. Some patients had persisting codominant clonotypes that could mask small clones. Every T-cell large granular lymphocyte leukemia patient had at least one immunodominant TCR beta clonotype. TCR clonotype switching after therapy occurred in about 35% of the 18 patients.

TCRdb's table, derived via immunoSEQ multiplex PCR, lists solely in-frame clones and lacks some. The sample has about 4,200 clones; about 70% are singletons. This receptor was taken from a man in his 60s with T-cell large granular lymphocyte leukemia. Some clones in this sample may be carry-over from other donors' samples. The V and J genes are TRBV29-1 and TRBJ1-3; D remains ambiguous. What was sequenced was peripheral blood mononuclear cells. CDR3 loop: CSFLTSSGNTIYF. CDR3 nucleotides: TGCAGCTTTTTGACGAGCTCTGGAAACACCATATATTTT.